What follows is one T cell receptor (beta chain) and its context. Germline V gives CDR1 DFQATT, CDR2 SNEGSKA (reference sequence). The V and J ends lost 3 bases and 2 bases, in that order; junction bases with no gene match: 6. The CDR3 is 15 amino acids. Sample-barcoded 5' priming and a J-beta primer mix drove a second PCR of about 6 to 11 cycles. Via MiXCR, TCRdb re-called the 5' RACE reads, giving one row per CDR3 protein. The repertoire holds 1.5 million to 2 million distinct CDR3 sequences, with roughly 49% as singletons. The source of the sample is a study of blood T cells in healthy people across ages.

The origin of this receptor is a woman in her 40s in good health. The genes are TRBV20-1 and TRBJ1-5; 8 bases align to TRBD1. The sequenced sample consisted of blood. CDR3 in amino acids: CSARTGQGRNQPQHF. The CDR3 DNA is TGCAGTGCTAGGACTGGACAGGGACGCAATCAGCCCCAGCATTTT.